These T cell receptor beta chains were read from a single sample in a study of T cell responses to AZD1222 COVID-19 vaccine. Only in-frame clones appear in the TCRdb table, and some are missing; sequencing was by immunoSEQ multiplex PCR. The table includes around 120,000 clones, around 93% detected once. The starting material was peripheral blood, obtained 28 days after the second AZD1222 dose. Source of these receptors: an adult who received the AZD1222 COVID-19 vaccine. The CDR3 runs from the conserved cysteine through the conserved F or W. A D gene is named only where the DNA matches it firmly. The size field is filled for only some rows; it gives once, few, many or a size class.

CDR3nt | CDR3aa | j_gene | d_gene | abundance | v_gene
TGTGCCAGCAGTTACTCGTGGACTAGCGATATTGTAGCCAAAAACATTCAGTACTTC | CASSYSWTSDIVAKNIQYF | TRBJ2-4 | TRBD2 | . | TRBV6-2/TRBV6-3
TGTGCCAGCAGTTTCAGGGTAAGCACTGAAGCTTTCTTT | CASSFRVSTEAFF | TRBJ1-1 | . | once | TRBV6-2/TRBV6-3
TGTGCCAGCAGCCTAGGGGGGCAACCGAACACTGAAGCTTTCTTT | CASSLGGQPNTEAFF | TRBJ1-1 | . | . | TRBV5-8
TGTGCCAGTAGTGGCTTCGGGGGAAATCAGCCCCAGCATTTT | CASSGFGGNQPQHF | TRBJ1-5 | . | . | TRBV19
TGTGCCAGCAGTGAACACTGGATGGGGGGCTACACCTTC | CASSEHWMGGYTF | TRBJ1-2 | . | . | TRBV6-1
TGCAGTGCTAGTTACTCTCTCCGAGAGACCCAGTACTTC | CSASYSLRETQYF | TRBJ2-5 | . | . | TRBV20-1
TGTGCCAGCTCAGCACTAGCGGGGACTACAGATACGCAGTATTTT | CASSALAGTTDTQYF | TRBJ2-3 | TRBD2 | medium-sized | TRBV18
TGCGCCAGCAGCTTGGCTGTTCTCAACGAGCAGTACTTC | CASSLAVLNEQYF | TRBJ2-7 | . | . | TRBV5-1
TGTGCCAGCAGCGACCGACCCCAGGTCATGAACGAGCAGTACTTC | CASSDRPQVMNEQYF | TRBJ2-7 | . | . | TRBV7-6
TGTGCCATCAGTCGACTAGCGGGACCGGTGGGCACAGATACGCAGTATTTT | CAISRLAGPVGTDTQYF | TRBJ2-3 | TRBD2 | . | TRBV10-3
TGTGCCAGCAGTTGGGGCCCGCAGGGAGGCACCGGGGAGCTGTTTTTT | CASSWGPQGGTGELFF | TRBJ2-2 | . | . | TRBV6-6
TGTGCCAGTAGCTCCGCCGGGACACCTTACGGCTACACCTTC | CASSSAGTPYGYTF | TRBJ1-2 | . | . | TRBV19
TGTGCCAGCTCATCGGAATATGGCTACACCTTC | CASSSEYGYTF | TRBJ1-2 | . | . | TRBV18
TGTGCCAGCAGTTTGCTGGGGCGCGACACTGAAGCTTTCTTT | CASSLLGRDTEAFF | TRBJ1-1 | . | . | TRBV27
TGTGCCACTCTTGACAGTAGGGAAGGTAGCAATCAGCCCCAGCATTTT | CATLDSREGSNQPQHF | TRBJ1-5 | . | . | TRBV24-1
TGTGCCAGCAGGGAAGGACCCCTGAGGACCTACGAGCAGTACTTC | CASREGPLRTYEQYF | TRBJ2-7 | . | . | TRBV2
TGTGCCAGCTCACGCCGCCCGACAGACTCTACCTACAATGAGCAGTTCTTC | CASSRRPTDSTYNEQFF | TRBJ2-1 | . | . | TRBV18
TGTGCCAGCAGCTCAGTGAGCACAGATACGCAGTATTTT | CASSSVSTDTQYF | TRBJ2-3 | . | . | TRBV7-2
TGTGCCAGCAGCCGCCTCGGCAGGCCCCTCTACGAGCAGTACTTC | CASSRLGRPLYEQYF | TRBJ2-7 | . | . | TRBV6-5
TGTGCCAGCAGCAGGAGGGAGAACACTGAAGCTTTCTTT | CASSRRENTEAFF | TRBJ1-1 | . | . | TRBV27
TGTGCCAGCCAGACGTACAATGAGCAGTTCTTC | CASQTYNEQFF | TRBJ2-1 | . | . | TRBV12-3/TRBV12-4
TGTGCTAGCAGCTTTCTTCTTCCGAGAACCGGTAACACTGAAGCTTTCTTT | CASSFLLPRTGNTEAFF | TRBJ1-1 | . | . | TRBV7-7
TGTGCCAGCAGCCAGAGCGGGAGCGGCACCGGGGAGCTGTTTTTT | CASSQSGSGTGELFF | TRBJ2-2 | TRBD2 | . | TRBV7-2
TGTGCCAGCAGCCCGACAGGAGCCGGAGTCCGAAACTCTGGAAACACCATATATTTT | CASSPTGAGVRNSGNTIYF | TRBJ1-3 | . | . | TRBV6-2/TRBV6-3
TGTGCCAGCAGTCCGTTAATAGGCCGTGGCTACACCTTC | CASSPLIGRGYTF | TRBJ1-2 | . | . | TRBV7-2
TGTGCCAGCAGTTACTCCCCACTCGCAGGGAGGGCTGAAGCTTTCTTT | CASSYSPLAGRAEAFF | TRBJ1-1 | . | . | TRBV6-5
TGTGCCAGCAGCTACACATTGGCCCCCGGGGCCAACGTCCTGACTTTC | CASSYTLAPGANVLTF | TRBJ2-6 | . | . | TRBV7-8
TGTGCCAGCTCACAAAACCCGGGTTCAGCAACTAATGAAAAACTGTTTTTT | CASSQNPGSATNEKLFF | TRBJ1-4 | . | . | TRBV18
TGTGCCAGCGGCACAGGGATTGGAAACACCATATATTTT | CASGTGIGNTIYF | TRBJ1-3 | . | . | TRBV12-3/TRBV12-4
TGTGCCAGCAGTCCCCAGATGGCGGGAAAATACGAGCAGTACTTC | CASSPQMAGKYEQYF | TRBJ2-7 | . | . | TRBV6-2/TRBV6-3
TGCAGCGTCCAGTCGTGGGGGGCCGGGGAGCTGTTTTTT | CSVQSWGAGELFF | TRBJ2-2 | . | . | TRBV29-1
TGCAGCGTGCGGACAGGGGGCGGCACTGAAGCTTTCTTT | CSVRTGGGTEAFF | TRBJ1-1 | TRBD1 | . | TRBV29-1
TGTGCCAGCAGTTGGGCCGGAGATGGAACCGGGGAGCTGTTTTTT | CASSWAGDGTGELFF | TRBJ2-2 | . | . | TRBV27
TGTGCCAGCAGCTTAGTGGTGGGCAGAGAGGAGGTGGGCTACACCTTC | CASSLVVGREEVGYTF | TRBJ1-2 | . | once | TRBV7-4
TGTGCCAGCGGTCGGGTCACTGAAGCTTTCTTT | CASGRVTEAFF | TRBJ1-1 | . | . | TRBV6-5
TGCGCCAGCAGCCAACTCATAGGGACAGGGCAAGAGACCCAGTACTTC | CASSQLIGTGQETQYF | TRBJ2-5 | TRBD1 | . | TRBV4-3
TGCGCCAGCAGCTTGGCCCTGGGATTTGGAGAGACCCAGTACTTC | CASSLALGFGETQYF | TRBJ2-5 | . | . | TRBV5-1
TGCGCCAGCAGCCAAATTTGGGCTGGGCGCACAGATACGCAGTATTTT | CASSQIWAGRTDTQYF | TRBJ2-3 | . | . | TRBV5-1
TGTGCCAGCAGCCCAGGACACCGTCCGGGTAATGAGCAGTTCTTC | CASSPGHRPGNEQFF | TRBJ2-1 | . | . | TRBV5-4
TGTGCCAGCAGTTCTATGGATGGCTACACCTTC | CASSSMDGYTF | TRBJ1-2 | . | . | TRBV28
TGCAGCGCGGGACCGACCTACGAGCAGTACTTC | CSAGPTYEQYF | TRBJ2-7 | . | . | TRBV29-1
TGCGCCAGCAGCCAAGATTGGGGGGCAGGTTCCTACGAGCAGTACTTC | CASSQDWGAGSYEQYF | TRBJ2-7 | . | . | TRBV4-1
TGCGCCAGCAGCTTGGCTAGTCAGGGAAACTATGGCTACACCTTC | CASSLASQGNYGYTF | TRBJ1-2 | . | . | TRBV5-1
TGCGCCAGCAGAGGGGGCGTCGCCGGGGAGCTGTTTTTT | CASRGGVAGELFF | TRBJ2-2 | TRBD1 | . | TRBV10-2
TGTGCCAGCTCACTGGCGGCATCCACAGATACGCAGTATTTT | CASSLAASTDTQYF | TRBJ2-3 | . | . | TRBV18
TGTGCCAGCAGCTTTGGAGGACTAGCGGGAGGAATGTGGGAGACCCAGTACTTC | CASSFGGLAGGMWETQYF | TRBJ2-5 | TRBD2 | . | TRBV5-4
TGTGCCAGCAGCCAAGGTCTAGGGGATATTGAGCAGTTCTTC | CASSQGLGDIEQFF | TRBJ2-1 | . | . | TRBV4-2
TGTGCCAGCAGCCAAAGGGGCAGAACGGGACTAGCGTTTTTAAAAGAGACCCAGTACTTC | CASSQRGRTGLAFLKETQYF | TRBJ2-5 | TRBD2 | . | TRBV13
TGTGCCAGCAGTTCCCGGACTAGCGGATCTGGTGAGCAGTTCTTC | CASSSRTSGSGEQFF | TRBJ2-1 | TRBD2 | . | TRBV27
TGTGCCAGCAGTTTAGGGGGTGATACGCAGTATTTT | CASSLGGDTQYF | TRBJ2-3 | . | . | TRBV27
TGTGCCAGCAGCTTAGCTCTCGGCAGGGTCGACTATGGCTACACCTTC | CASSLALGRVDYGYTF | TRBJ1-2 | . | . | TRBV7-2
TGTGCCAGCAGTGGACTGAGCTACGAGCAGTACTTC | CASSGLSYEQYF | TRBJ2-7 | . | once | TRBV2
TGTGCCAGCAGCACGAGATTTGGCTACACCTTC | CASSTRFGYTF | TRBJ1-2 | . | few | TRBV12-3/TRBV12-4
TGTGCCATCAGTTTGCGAGGACTAGGGGACACTGAAGCTTTCTTT | CAISLRGLGDTEAFF | TRBJ1-1 | . | . | TRBV10-3
TGCGCCAGCAGCTTGGATGGTAGCGGGAGTGGGGTCGAGCAGTACTTC | CASSLDGSGSGVEQYF | TRBJ2-7 | TRBD2 | . | TRBV5-1
TGTGCCAGCAGCTTAGCGAGCGGGGGGGCCCCCGATACGCAGTATTTT | CASSLASGGAPDTQYF | TRBJ2-3 | TRBD2 | . | TRBV7-2
TGTGCCAGCAGCTTAGGGACAAGACAAGAGACCCAGTACTTC | CASSLGTRQETQYF | TRBJ2-5 | . | once | TRBV7-9